The present T cell receptor beta chain was sequenced within a study of Graves' ophthalmopathy and Graves' hyperthyroidism. Findings of the study overall: Cross-validated, the 13-signature model showed 87.88%/81.08% sensitivity/specificity, and 80%/75% in the test set.

This CDR3 spans 15 amino acids. Trimming took off 2 bases at V and 4 bases at J, with 18 bases between the two ends. From germline, CDR1 is GTSNPN and CDR2 SVGIG (reference sequence). Many counts were recorded for this clonotype. Its antigen remains unknown. RNA transcripts were the template, and TCR beta CDR3 regions were amplified from them. A first-round RT-PCR used HTBI primers, followed by a second-round multiplex PCR. TCRdb used MiXCR to reprocess the multiplex PCR reads, holding one entry per CDR3 protein. The sample lists a few hundred thousand distinct CDR3 sequences; roughly a sixth were seen once.

The chain couples TRBV30 to TRBJ2-7, with a possible D match to TRBD2 (6 bases). This TCR came from an adult woman with stable Graves' hyperthyroidism. The specimen sequenced was peripheral blood. The CDR3 DNA reads as TGTGCCTGGAGTCCCAAGACTAGTGGCAGTTACGAGCAGTACTTC. It translates to CAWSPKTSGSYEQYF.